The 15 T cell receptor beta chains presented below share a single source sample, sequenced in a study of metastatic and nonmetastatic thyroid tumors. TCRdb re-called the PCR reads through MiXCR. The sample lists almost 85,000 clones; around an eighth were seen once. All patients were treatment-naive before thyroid surgery. The source material was tumor tissue. These receptors were collected from a female donor with papillary thyroid cancer or a benign thyroid nodule (not recorded which). Some clones in this sample may be carry-over from other donors' samples.

This clone was seen repeatedly, ten times or more. The chain has TRBV6-2 or TRBV6-3 and TRBJ2-3; 12 bases are a match to TRBD2. This CDR3 contains 19 residues. The junction had 10 bases not matched to a gene; V was cut back by 3 bases and J by 0 bases. CDR1 and CDR2 from the germline V gene are MNHEY and SVGEGT. The CDR3 nucleotides are TGTGCCAGCAGTTATCCCCGGACTAGCGGGGACTCTAGCACAGATACGCAGTATTTT. Translated: CASSYPRTSGDSSTDTQYF.

A few counts support this clone. Given a much more abundant clone one base away, this may be a read error. CDR3 coding DNA: TGCAGTGCTATACTAGCGGACAATGAGCAGTTCTTC. This codes for CSAILADNEQFF. The V and J genes are TRBV20-1 and TRBJ2-1; 8 nucleotides agree with TRBD2. Germline trimming cut 4 bases from V and 5 bases from J; bases unmatched to any gene: 1. Germline CDR1 is DFQATT and CDR2 is SNEGSKA (reference sequence). The CDR3 runs to 12 residues.

This clone was detected ten times or more. The CDR3 nucleotides are TGTGCCAGCAGCGGTCCCAGCACCGGTAAAAATGAGCAGTTCTTC. Translation gives CASSGPSTGKNEQFF. The genes are TRBV6-1 and TRBJ2-1; D is unresolved. This CDR3 has 15 amino acids. The germline V gene encodes CDR1 MNHNS and CDR2 SASEGT. Trimming left V 6 bases short and J 7 bases short, with 19 bases between.

This clone was picked up a small number of times. The rearrangement uses TRBV3-1 and TRBJ2-2; TRBD1 aligns across 8 bases. The CDR3 runs 17 residues. In germline, CDR1 is LGHDT, CDR2 YNNKEL (reference sequence). V shed 1 base, J shed 7 bases, and the junction held 11 bases outside the gene matches. CDR3 sequence reads: CASSQVGQGAHSGELFF. DNA of the CDR3: TGTGCCAGCAGCCAAGTGGGGCAGGGGGCGCATAGCGGGGAGCTGTTTTTT.

This sequence joins TRBV11-3 and TRBJ2-3; the match to TRBD2 covers 8 bases. The ends lost 3 bases at V and 4 bases at J; junction bases unmatched: 6. Germline CDR1 is SGHNT and CDR2 is YENEEA. This CDR3 is 15 amino acids long. The CDR3 spells CASSFAGGTADTQYF. CDR3 sequence (DNA): TGTGCCAGCAGCTTCGCGGGAGGAACGGCAGATACGCAGTATTTT.

A remark on this clone: A clone one base away is much larger, so this may be a read error. The CDR3 region has the DNA TGTGCCAGCAGCCAATCGACCTCGCATGGAGATACGCAGTATTTT. Amino acids: CASSQSTSHGDTQYF. V and J are TRBV3-1 and TRBJ2-3; D unclear. Germline CDR1 and CDR2: LGHDT and YNNKEL (reference sequence). V gave up 2 bases and J gave up 5 bases, with 14 bases separating them. The CDR3 runs to 15 residues.

The sample holds a few counts of this clone. A read error is possible here, since a much larger clone lies one base away. This specimen includes other DNA sequences encoding the same CDR3. The gene calls are TRBV20-1 and TRBJ1-3; a weak D match, TRBD1 (5 bases). V was shortened by 1 base and J by 1 base, with 20 bases between the two germline ends. The CDR3 sequence is 18 residues long. The germline CDR1 and CDR2 sequences are DFQATT and SNEGSKA (reference sequence). The DNA for the CDR3 is TGCAGTGCTAGAGCCCGAGTAGACAGAGACCCGTCTGGAAACACCATATATTTT. Amino acid sequence: CSARARVDRDPSGNTIYF.

This clone was found many times. V usage is TRBV19 and J usage is TRBJ2-1, with D tentatively TRBD1 (5 bases). With 4 bases removed from V and 3 bases from J, the gap between germline ends came to 7 bases. The CDR3 is 13 residues long. Germline V CDR1 and CDR2: LNHDA, SQIVND (reference sequence). CDR3 coding DNA: TGTGCCAGTAGTACGGACAACTACAATGAGCAGTTCTTC. Translating gives CASSTDNYNEQFF.

In this sample, this clone turned up many times. The sample contains more than one DNA sequence encoding this CDR3. This sequence joins TRBV6-1 and TRBJ2-5; 8 positions match TRBD2. CDR3 length: 14 amino acids. The J segment lost 5 bases and the V segment lost 6 bases, leaving 8 bases of the junction unmatched. Germline-derived CDR1 and CDR2 are MNHNS and SASEGT. Here the CDR3 reads CASSWSGRKETQYF. The CDR3 DNA reads as TGTGCCAGCAGCTGGAGCGGGAGAAAGGAGACCCAGTACTTC.

This clone showed up many times. The chain employs TRBV3-1 and TRBJ2-7; D may be TRBD1 or TRBD2 (5 bases each). Germline V gives CDR1 LGHDT, CDR2 YNNKEL (reference sequence). This CDR3 has 12 amino acids. V lost 3 bases and J 3 bases, leaving 6 bases between the germline ends. The CDR3 region is CASSQGVYEQYF. The CDR3 DNA reads TGTGCCAGCAGCCAGGGGGTCTACGAGCAGTACTTC.

As regards this clone: Being one base from a much bigger clone, this may be a read error. Additional DNA sequences in this sample encode the identical CDR3. The gene calls are TRBV5-6 and TRBJ1-5, with TRBD1 identical over 7 bases. CDR3 length equals 15 residues. Germline assignment: CDR1 SGHDT and CDR2 YYEEEE. For the CDR3, the DNA is TGTGCCAGCAGTGCGCAGGGGGTTCCCAATCAGCCCCAGCACTTT. Translation: CASSAQGVPNQPQHF.

Many counts were recorded for this clone. This chain joins TRBV12-3 or TRBV12-4 and TRBJ1-2; no clear D gene. The CDR3 is 14 amino acids. The V end was cut by 6 bases, the J end by 4 bases, with 15 bases between. This chain's CDR3 is CASSPEGPLYGYTF. DNA of the CDR3: TGTGCCAGCAGCCCCGAGGGCCCCCTCTATGGCTACACCTTC.

The chain has TRBV20-1 and TRBJ1-2, with 8 bases identical to TRBD1. V trimming: 5 bases; J trimming: 4 bases; junction bases outside the gene matches: 21. CDR3 length: 18 amino acids. CDR1 and CDR2 (germline): DFQATT, SNEGSKA (reference sequence). The CDR3: CSAGTLLAGGPVSYGYTF. Here the CDR3 DNA reads TGCAGTGCTGGTACTCTCTTGGCAGGGGGCCCAGTTAGCTATGGCTACACCTTC.

This clone was seen many times. The rearrangement joins TRBV2 to TRBJ2-1; 14 positions match TRBD2. This CDR3 comprises 15 residues. The V gene end was trimmed by 6 bases and the J gene end by 7 bases; junction bases not matched to a gene: 5. CDR1 SNHLY and CDR2 FYNNEI come from the germline V gene. The CDR3 nucleotides are TGTGCCAGCAGAGCGGGACTAGCGGGAGAGAATGAGCAGTTCTTC. Its protein is CASRAGLAGENEQFF.

This clone was detected many times. The chain employs TRBV2 and TRBJ2-5, with D unclear. The CDR3 is 14 amino acids. Trimming took off 5 bases at V and 1 base at J, with 11 bases between the two ends. CDR1 and CDR2 (germline): SNHLY, FYNNEI. The CDR3 sequence: CASSPQRVQETQYF. The CDR3 region has the DNA TGTGCCAGCAGTCCTCAGCGAGTCCAAGAGACCCAGTACTTC.